This TCR beta chain derives from a study of T cells in Graves' hyperthyroidism and ophthalmopathy (dated by TCRdb to between 2018 and 2021). Concerning the study at large: Peripheral blood was sampled at the time of initial diagnosis, prior to any treatment. TCR V-J signatures able to tell the groups apart were searched for in a discovery cohort of approximately 95 patients, of whom roughly 42 had Graves' ophthalmopathy and 57 had stable Graves' hyperthyroidism. According to the paper, TCR Vbeta CDR3 sequencing was carried out on about 140 peripheral blood samples, which came from over 40 ophthalmopathy, around 74 hyperthyroidism and roughly 17 progressor patients. After sampling, hyperthyroidism patients received methimazole starting at 30 mg daily, and ophthalmopathy patients received high-dose intravenous methylprednisolone. For training and testing, the approximately 92 patients in the discovery cohort were randomly divided in a 7:3 ratio. Thyroid tissue and blood T-cell repertoires from six Graves' hyperthyroidism patients were also compared in the study. An independent validation cohort of 18 to 20 hyperthyroidism patients and roughly 16 patients who later progressed to ophthalmopathy tested prospective prediction of ophthalmopathy. On the study overall, not on this receptor specifically: Ophthalmopathy was separated from stable hyperthyroidism by a 13 V-J signature model, with 87.88% sensitivity and approximately 81% specificity obtained in cross-validation and 80%/75% obtained in testing. No statistical method was used to fix the sample size in advance, and group allocation was not hidden from the investigators. Blood samples also contained most of the expanded thyroid clonotypes (frequency above 0.001), which suggests that blood repertoires may reflect thyroid immune responses. In validation, the model predicted progression to ophthalmopathy a median of roughly 6.2 months before onset, with approximately 68% sensitivity and more than 72% specificity.

This clonotype was observed at least ten times. There is no known antigen for this receptor. Base-call qualities are not available, and no considerably larger clone is one nucleotide away. CDR3 length: 14 amino acids, cysteine to phenylalanine. Only CDR3 DNA remains: 42 bases, in frame from the first base. CDR1 and CDR2 are drawn from the germline V gene: SGDLS, YYNGEE. Cut back by 2 bases and 0 bases, the V and J ends lie 8 bases apart. The TCR beta CDR3 regions were amplified from RNA transcripts. The first round of RT-PCR for the TCR CDR3 was performed with the HTBI primer set and the Qiagen OneStep RT-PCR kit. Libraries were constructed in a second round of multiplex PCR, after which size selection and purification were carried out. Libraries were sequenced paired-end with 100 bp reads on an Illumina HiSeq2000. In the authors' own workflow: SOAPnuke was used to process the raw data, with reads discarded if the reads contained adapters or uncalled bases, had a mean Phred below 15, or lacked an exact constant-primer or identifier match. COPE v1.2.5 was used to merge high-quality paired reads, and clonotypes were defined as unique nucleotide sequences. MiTCR v1.1 was used to align the clonotypes against IMGT TRBV, TRBD and TRBJ reference segments. Only V-J combinations with frequency above 0.0001, covering 99% to 99.2% of repertoires, were analysed. The TCS score was defined as F50 (clonal expansion) divided by E x V (chaos), with BLOSUM62-based TCRdist calculated between CDR3 peptides within each V-J. Welch's t-statistics and random forest reduced just over 500 V-J features to some 14, which were used in a naive Bayes classifier (R e1071). TCRdb cleaned the public reads at Q25 with fastp, built clones with MiXCR and kept in-frame beta chains. Each record represents a unique CDR3 protein, reported with the most common genes and DNA among its rows. What appears here as the V and J calls and clone size reflects TCRdb's work, not the paper's. The sample table lists nearly 600,000 distinct CDR3 sequences, roughly 14% of them with a count of one. The ten largest clones represent 5.5% to 7.5% of the sample.

Hyperthyroidism patients were aged 18 to 65 years and newly diagnosed, with disease duration of less than 2 months. Exclusion was applied to patients with uncontrolled infections, other autoimmune diseases, pregnancy or lactation. Diagnoses relied on clinical symptoms, serum thyroxine and TRAb, thyroid ultrasound and orbital computed tomography. Blood from progressor patients was collected at the time of first diagnosis with hyperthyroidism, before any ophthalmopathy symptoms had appeared. PBMCs were isolated from about 10 ml of fresh peripheral blood by Ficoll-Paque density gradient centrifugation. Progressor patients were first diagnosed with Graves' hyperthyroidism and then developed ophthalmopathy during follow-up. Total RNA was extracted with Trizol reagent, and quality was checked on an Agilent 2100 Bioanalyzer.

The chain employs TRBV9 and TRBJ1-1; the D segment cannot be called with confidence. What was sequenced was blood. This sequence was found in a woman in her 30s with Graves' hyperthyroidism that later progressed to Graves' ophthalmopathy. The CDR3 reads as follows: CASSVGTLNTEAFF. DNA sequence: TGTGCCAGCAGCGTGGGAACCCTGAACACTGAAGCTTTCTTT.